Shown below are 27 T cell receptor beta chains from a single sample sequenced in a study of regulatory T cells in long-lasting Graves disease. Investigators prepared the TCR beta libraries by applying iRepertoire HTBI primers and Arm-PCR of CDR3 regions. TCRdb reprocessed the multiplex PCR reads with MiXCR, giving one entry per CDR3 protein. Among 300,000 to 500,000 distinct CDR3 sequences listed, roughly 20% were seen once. The time point: persistent/refractory GD, antithyroid drugs over 5 years with positive TRAb. The TCR library was made from RNA that had been extracted from PBMCs in TRIzol. Here the sequenced sample was peripheral blood mononuclear cells (PBMCs), taken when the disease was refractory, from a patient treated with antithyroid drugs. Source of these receptors: a female donor with Graves disease.

This clonotype was recorded a few times. V is TRBV29-1 and J is TRBJ2-1; weak D call: TRBD2 (7 bases). CDR1 and CDR2 from the germline V gene are SQVTM and ANQGSEA. This CDR3 region has 14 residues. Between the trimmed V and J ends, which lost 7 bases and 10 bases, there was a span of 23 bases. The CDR3 bases are TGCAGCGCAACTAAGGGGGAGGGATCTCGGGAGCAGTTCTTC. It translates to CSATKGEGSREQFF.

The chain couples TRBV29-1 to TRBJ2-7, with 7 nucleotides matching TRBD1. The V gene end was trimmed by 2 bases and the J gene end by 2 bases; junction bases not matched to a gene: 6. In germline, CDR1 is SQVTM, CDR2 ANQGSEA. This CDR3 comprises 14 residues. The CDR3 coding sequence is TGCAGCGTTGAATTGAGACAGGGTACCTACGAGCAGTACTTC. It is translated as CSVELRQGTYEQYF.

This chain links TRBV6-2 or TRBV6-3 with TRBJ2-7; 14 bases are shared with TRBD2. V gave up 7 bases and J gave up 3 bases; unmatched junction bases: 11. This CDR3 region has 17 residues. CDR1 is MNHEY and CDR2 is SVGEGT in the germline V gene. CDR3 residues: CASIDPGTSGRSYEQYF. The CDR3 region has the DNA TGTGCCAGCATAGACCCCGGGACTAGCGGGAGAAGCTACGAGCAGTACTTC.

Details on this clonotype: Possible read error: a much larger clone is one base away. This rearrangement joins TRBV3-2 to TRBJ2-7; the table assigns TRBD1, which was not confirmed against the DNA. TRBV3-2 is reported as a pseudogene. The CDR3 is 16 amino acids. The CDR3 loop is CASIERRAPSSYEQYF. DNA for the CDR3: TGTGCCAGCATCGAAAGACGGGCGCCCAGCTCCTACGAGCAGTACTTC.

This clonotype showed up just a few times. A much more abundant neighbour one base away suggests this may be a read error. CDR3 DNA sequence: TGTGCCACCAGTGAGGGTGCCCAGGGTGGGAATCAGCCCCAGCATTTT. Protein sequence: CATSEGAQGGNQPQHF. The rearrangement uses TRBV10-3 and TRBJ1-5; tentative D call: TRBD1 (5 bases). CDR1 ENHRY and CDR2 SYGVKD come from the germline V gene. The length of the CDR3 is 16 residues.

The chain is built from TRBV6-2 or TRBV6-3 and TRBJ2-1, with 8 bases lining up with TRBD2. After removal of 5 bases from V and 7 bases from J, the junction contained 4 bases not matched to a gene. Germline V gene sequence: CDR1 MNHEY, CDR2 SVGEGT. The CDR3 totals 13 residues. CDR3 DNA sequence: TGTGCCAGCAGTATAGCGGGAAAGAATGAGCAGTTCTTC. Its protein is CASSIAGKNEQFF.

This clonotype showed up just a few times. The rearrangement links TRBV30 to TRBJ2-4; TRBD1 aligns across 7 bases. Germline CDR1 GTSNPN, CDR2 SVGIG (reference sequence). With V trimmed by 4 bases and J by 7 bases, 7 bases remained unmatched. This CDR3 spans 13 amino acids. CDR3: CAWNPGGGNIQYF. The CDR3 DNA follows: TGTGCCTGGAATCCAGGGGGTGGCAACATTCAGTACTTC.

This clonotype has at least ten counts. The chain links TRBV7-8 to TRBJ2-5, with 11 positions matching TRBD1. Germline CDR1 is SGHVS and CDR2 is FQNEAQ. The trim removed 4 bases at V and 5 bases at J, leaving 9 bases unmatched. The CDR3 is 16 amino acids. CDR3: CASSSTRTGGAETQYF. Here the CDR3 DNA reads TGTGCCAGCAGCTCAACCCGGACAGGGGGCGCTGAGACCCAGTACTTC.

This clonotype has at least ten counts. This sequence joins TRBV12-3 or TRBV12-4 and TRBJ1-1, with D tentatively TRBD1 (5 bases). Trimming left V 6 bases short and J 5 bases short, with 13 bases between. The CDR3 has 13 residues. CDR3 sequence (DNA): TGTGCCAGCAGGTCACTTCGGGGGACTGAAGCTTTCTTT. Its translation: CASRSLRGTEAFF.

This clonotype has a count of ten or more. The chain is built from TRBV12-3 or TRBV12-4 and TRBJ2-4, with 8 bases aligning to TRBD1. The end of the DNA fits TRBJ2-5 better, so the J call may be wrong. This CDR3 is built from 13 residues. CDR3 loop: CASSRTGRETQYF. CDR3 coding DNA: TGTGCCAGCAGTCGGACAGGGCGGGAGACCCAGTACTTC.

V gene TRBV10-2 combines with J gene TRBJ2-4, with 13 bases aligning to TRBD2. After removal of 6 bases from V and 6 bases from J, the junction contained 8 bases not matched to a gene. Germline V gene lookup returns CDR1 WSHSY and CDR2 SAAADI. The CDR3 sequence is 16 residues long. The CDR3 region is CASSPTSGRLGNIQYF. CDR3 coding DNA: TGCGCCAGCAGCCCGACTAGCGGGAGGTTGGGAAACATTCAGTACTTC.

This clonotype was found many times. The CDR3 sequence is CASSVGVTTNTEAFF. CDR3 in DNA: TGTGCCAGCAGCGTAGGGGTCACAACGAACACTGAAGCTTTCTTT. The V call is TRBV9, the J call TRBJ1-1, with no clear D. Between the trimmed V and J ends, which lost 0 bases and 1 base, there was a span of 10 bases. CDR1 is SGDLS and CDR2 is YYNGEE in the germline V gene. The CDR3 runs 15 residues.

Here the CDR3 DNA reads TGTGCCAGCAGAGCAAGGAACGAGCAGTACTTC. It encodes CASRARNEQYF. The V gene is TRBV6-2 or TRBV6-3, the J gene TRBJ2-7; no definite D call. Germline values: CDR1 MNHEY, CDR2 SVGEGT. The CDR3 covers 11 residues. The V end was cut by 6 bases, the J end by 5 bases, with 8 bases between.

This clonotype was seen at least ten times. The V gene is TRBV10-2, the J gene TRBJ2-7, with TRBD1 matching 10 bases. The trim removed 8 bases at V and 4 bases at J, leaving 5 bases unmatched. Germline CDR1 and CDR2: WSHSY and SAAADI. The CDR3 is made up of 13 amino acids. The CDR3 coding sequence is TGCGCCAGCCGGACAGGGGGTAGTTACGAGCAGTACTTC. As protein: CASRTGGSYEQYF.

This clonotype was found a few times. CDR3 region: CASFGDRGNTGELFF. CDR3 coding DNA: TGTGCCAGCTTTGGCGATCGGGGGAACACCGGGGAGCTGTTTTTT. The chain carries TRBV7-3 and TRBJ2-2, with a weak D call TRBD2 (5 bases). This CDR3 region has 15 residues. The germline V gene encodes CDR1 SGHTA and CDR2 FQGTGA. Trimming removed 8 bases from V and 1 base from J, with 14 bases in between.

This clonotype occurred a few times. The CDR3 DNA reads as TGTGCCAGTAGTCCTAAAGGTCAGCCCCAGCATTTT. Protein sequence: CASSPKGQPQHF. The chain uses TRBV19 and TRBJ1-5, with no clear D. This CDR3 has 12 residues. Germline CDR1 reads LNHDA; CDR2 reads SQIVND (reference sequence). Trimming left V 5 bases short and J 6 bases short, with 8 bases between.

As for this clonotype: A much larger clone differs from this one at a single base, so this may be a read error. The chain has TRBV12-3 or TRBV12-4 and TRBJ2-2, with unresolved D. Trimming stripped 3 bases from V and 6 bases from J, with 8 bases between. The CDR3 runs to 13 residues. CDR3 in DNA: TGTGCCAGCAGTTTTTTGGACCCCGGGGAGCTGTTTTTT. Translation gives CASSFLDPGELFF.

This clonotype was observed at least ten times. The chain has TRBV28 and TRBJ2-6; D call uncertain. Germline lookup yields CDR1 MDHEN and CDR2 SYDVKM. The CDR3 has 15 residues. Trimming removed 6 bases at V and 0 bases at J, with 9 bases between. The DNA of the CDR3 is TGTGCCAGCAGGATTTGGAACTCTGGGGCCAACGTCCTGACTTTC. It is translated as CASRIWNSGANVLTF.

This chain connects TRBV30 to TRBJ1-1; the D gene is possibly TRBD1 (6 bases). V was trimmed by 1 base and J by 1 base, leaving 10 bases between them. The germline CDR1 and CDR2 sequences are GTSNPN and SVGIG (reference sequence). The length of the CDR3 is 14 residues. The chain's CDR3 is CAWSERGWNTEAFF. The CDR3, as DNA: TGTGCCTGGAGTGAGAGGGGGTGGAACACTGAAGCTTTCTTT.

This clonotype was seen a few times. The rearrangement links TRBV4-3 to TRBJ1-6; no clear D. Per the germline V gene, CDR1 is LGHNA and CDR2 is YSLEER. The CDR3 length is 16 residues. Trimming cost V 4 bases and J 0 bases, with 10 bases left between them. DNA for the CDR3: TGCGCCAGCAGCCTGGGCCATAGCTCCTATAATTCACCCCTCCACTTT. It translates to CASSLGHSSYNSPLHF.

This clonotype was observed at least ten times. The chain carries TRBV13 and TRBJ2-5; D is perhaps TRBD2 (6 bases). Trimming took off 2 bases at V and 3 bases at J, with 13 bases between the two ends. In germline, CDR1 is PRHDT, CDR2 FYEKMQ (reference sequence). The CDR3 spans 15 residues. The CDR3, as DNA: TGTGCCAGCAGCTTAATCGGAACGGGAGAAGAGACCCAGTACTTC. Its protein is CASSLIGTGEETQYF.

This chain uses TRBV4-1 with TRBJ1-1; D unclear. Between the trimmed V and J ends, which lost 0 bases and 3 bases, there was a span of 11 bases. From germline, CDR1 is MGHRA and CDR2 YSYEKL. This CDR3 spans 15 amino acids. CDR3: CASSQEPVLDTEAFF. The DNA of the CDR3 is TGCGCCAGCAGCCAAGAACCGGTGTTGGACACTGAAGCTTTCTTT.

This clonotype was found a few times. This chain uses TRBV20-1 with TRBJ1-4; D is undetermined. V gave up 4 bases and J gave up 7 bases, with 19 bases separating them. The CDR3 is 15 amino acids. Germline V gene sequence: CDR1 DFQATT, CDR2 SNEGSKA (reference sequence). In DNA, the CDR3 is TGCAGTGCTAAACCAGCGGCGGCGTGGGGTGAAAAACTGTTTTTT. Protein product: CSAKPAAAWGEKLFF.

The V and J genes are TRBV5-6 and TRBJ2-1, with 11 bases aligning to TRBD2. CDR3 size: 15 residues. V shed 2 bases and J 7 bases; nucleotides not matched to a gene: 5. Germline V gene data show CDR1 as SGHDT and CDR2 as YYEEEE. The CDR3 nucleotides read TGTGCCAGCAGCTTCAGACTAGCGGGGAAGAATGAGCAGTTCTTC. Translation: CASSFRLAGKNEQFF.

The chain is built from TRBV10-3 and TRBJ2-2; D may be TRBD1 (5 bases). Trimming pared 6 bases from V and 1 base from J, leaving 9 bases between. The CDR3 loop spans 14 amino acids. In germline, CDR1 is ENHRY, CDR2 SYGVKD. The CDR3 region is CAIRQDRNTGELFF. The CDR3 DNA sequence: TGTGCCATCAGACAGGATCGGAACACCGGGGAGCTGTTTTTT.

This sequence joins TRBV15 and TRBJ1-4; D remains unclear. V lost 0 bases and J lost 4, with 9 bases in between. This CDR3 has 15 amino acids. CDR1 and CDR2 from the germline V gene are LNHNV and YYDKDF (reference sequence). DNA for the CDR3: TGTGCCACCAGCAGAGACGGGCCGATTAATGAAAAACTGTTTTTT. Protein product: CATSRDGPINEKLFF.

This clonotype was counted only a few times. The chain has TRBV12-3 or TRBV12-4 and TRBJ1-3; 7 bases match TRBD1. The V gene end was trimmed by 3 bases and the J gene end by 4 bases; junction bases not matched to a gene: 3. This CDR3 is built from 14 residues. CDR3 in DNA: TGTGCCAGCAGTTTTGAGGGGGCCGGAAACACCATATATTTT. Protein sequence: CASSFEGAGNTIYF.